What follows describes a single TCR beta chain. In the original workflow: The assay estimated nucleated cells by amplifying reference gene primers. Sequenced by immunoSEQ multiplex PCR; TCRdb stores in-frame clones only, minus some. V and J calls and clone size are given by that table; D and trimming were obtained from the DNA. The sample contains roughly 28,000 clones, approximately 90% of which appear only once. This sample was taken from a study of blood T cell repertoires in COVID-19. Study-level information: Whether acute or convalescent, the COVID-19 samples came from the United States, Italy and Spain.

The TCR sequence derives from a human donor in a cohort sampled during active COVID-19. Sequencing input: peripheral blood.

The CDR3: CASSPASGPSYEQYF. DNA of the CDR3: TGTGCCAGCAGCCCCGCCTCAGGGCCTTCCTACGAGCAGTACTTC. The chain is built from TRBV7-3 and TRBJ2-7; possibly TRBD1 for D (5 bases). Trimming removed 5 bases from V and 1 base from J, with 15 bases in between. Germline values: CDR1 SGHTA, CDR2 FQGTGA. This CDR3 contains 15 residues.